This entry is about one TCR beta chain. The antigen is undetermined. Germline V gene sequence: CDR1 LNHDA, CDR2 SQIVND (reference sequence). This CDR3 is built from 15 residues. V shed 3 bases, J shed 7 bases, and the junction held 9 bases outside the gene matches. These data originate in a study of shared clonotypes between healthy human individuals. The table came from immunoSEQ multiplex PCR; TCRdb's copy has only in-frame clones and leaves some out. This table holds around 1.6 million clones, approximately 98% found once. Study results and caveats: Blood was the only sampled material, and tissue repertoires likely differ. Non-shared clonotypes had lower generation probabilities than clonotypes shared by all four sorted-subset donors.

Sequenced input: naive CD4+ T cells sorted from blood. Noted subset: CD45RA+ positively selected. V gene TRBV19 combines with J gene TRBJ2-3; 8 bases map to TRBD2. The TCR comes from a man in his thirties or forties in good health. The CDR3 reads CASSILVASGYTQYF. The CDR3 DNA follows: TGTGCCAGTAGTATCCTCGTCGCTAGCGGGTATACGCAGTATTTT.